Sequencing of this T cell receptor (beta chain) was carried out in a study of T cell responses to AZD1222 COVID-19 vaccine. On the study more broadly: Pooling of second doses given at about 4 or about 12 weeks was done.

Germline CDR1 reads KGHSH; CDR2 reads LQKENI. The CDR3 is 12 residues long. The V end lost 6 bases, the J end lost 3 bases, and 7 bases lay between the germline ends. The method was immunoSEQ multiplex PCR; TCRdb's version includes in-frame clones alone and lacks a portion of them. The sample yields over 150,000 clones, 90% seen once. The source of this sequence is an adult in good health. This material consisted of peripheral blood, taken on day 0 of AZD1222 vaccination. The rearrangement uses TRBV18 and TRBJ2-3; no reliable D call. CDR3 bases: TGTGCCAGCTCTCAAGGAACAGATACGCAGTATTTT. Its protein is CASSQGTDTQYF.